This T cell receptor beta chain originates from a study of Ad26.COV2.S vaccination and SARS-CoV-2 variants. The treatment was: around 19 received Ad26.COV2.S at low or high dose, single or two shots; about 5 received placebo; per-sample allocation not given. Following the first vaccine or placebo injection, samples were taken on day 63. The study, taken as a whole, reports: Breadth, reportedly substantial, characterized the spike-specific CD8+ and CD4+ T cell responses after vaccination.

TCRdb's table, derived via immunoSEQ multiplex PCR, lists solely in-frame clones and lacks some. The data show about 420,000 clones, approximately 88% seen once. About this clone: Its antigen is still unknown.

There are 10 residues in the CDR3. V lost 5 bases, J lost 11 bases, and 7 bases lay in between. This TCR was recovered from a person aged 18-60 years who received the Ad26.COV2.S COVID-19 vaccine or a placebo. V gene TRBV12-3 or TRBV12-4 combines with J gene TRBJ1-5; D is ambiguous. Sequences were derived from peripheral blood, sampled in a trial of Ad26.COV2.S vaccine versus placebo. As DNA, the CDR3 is TGTGCCAGCAGTGGGGTAACCCAGCATTTT. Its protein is CASSGVTQHF.